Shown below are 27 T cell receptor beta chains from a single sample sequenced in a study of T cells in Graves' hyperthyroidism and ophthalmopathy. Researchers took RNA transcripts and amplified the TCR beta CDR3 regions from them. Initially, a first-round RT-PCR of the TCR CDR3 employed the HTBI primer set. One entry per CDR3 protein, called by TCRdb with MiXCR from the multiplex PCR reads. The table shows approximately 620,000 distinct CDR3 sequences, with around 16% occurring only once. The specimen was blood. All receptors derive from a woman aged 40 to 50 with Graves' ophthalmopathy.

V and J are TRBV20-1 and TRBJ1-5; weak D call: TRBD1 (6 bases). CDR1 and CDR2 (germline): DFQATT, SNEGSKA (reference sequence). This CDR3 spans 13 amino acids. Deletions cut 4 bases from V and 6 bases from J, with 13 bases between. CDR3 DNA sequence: TGCAGTGCTATTCCAGGGGTTGGTCAGCCCCAGCATTTT. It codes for CSAIPGVGQPQHF.

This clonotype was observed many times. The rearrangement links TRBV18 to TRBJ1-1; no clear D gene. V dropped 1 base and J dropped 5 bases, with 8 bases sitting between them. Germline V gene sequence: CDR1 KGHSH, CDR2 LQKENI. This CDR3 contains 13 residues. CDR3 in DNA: TGTGCCAGCTCACCACGGCCGCCGACTGAAGCTTTCTTT. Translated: CASSPRPPTEAFF.

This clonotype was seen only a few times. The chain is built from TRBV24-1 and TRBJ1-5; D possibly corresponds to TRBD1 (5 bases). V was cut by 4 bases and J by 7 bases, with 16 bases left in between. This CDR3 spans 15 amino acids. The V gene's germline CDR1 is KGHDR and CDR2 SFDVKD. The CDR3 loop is CATSEGRQGGQPQHF. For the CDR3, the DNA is TGTGCCACCAGTGAAGGCCGGCAGGGTGGGCAGCCCCAGCATTTT.

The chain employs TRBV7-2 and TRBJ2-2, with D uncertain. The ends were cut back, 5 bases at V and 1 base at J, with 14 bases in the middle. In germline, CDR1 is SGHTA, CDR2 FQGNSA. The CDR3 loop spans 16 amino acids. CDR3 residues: CASSLLVGMNTGELFF. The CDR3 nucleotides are TGTGCCAGCAGCCTCTTGGTAGGGATGAACACCGGGGAGCTGTTTTTT. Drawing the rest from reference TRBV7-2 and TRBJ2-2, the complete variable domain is GAGVSQSPSNKVTEKGKDVELRCDPISGHTALYWYRQSLGQGLEFLIYFQGNSAPDKSGLPSDRFSAERTGGSVSTLTIQRTQQEDSAVYLCASSLLVGMNTGELFFGEGSRLTVL.

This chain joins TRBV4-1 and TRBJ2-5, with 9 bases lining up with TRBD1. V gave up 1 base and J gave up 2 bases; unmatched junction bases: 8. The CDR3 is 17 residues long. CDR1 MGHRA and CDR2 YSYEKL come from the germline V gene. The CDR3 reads CASSQGFPGQGQETQYF. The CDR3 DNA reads TGCGCCAGCAGCCAAGGGTTCCCGGGACAGGGACAAGAGACCCAGTACTTC.

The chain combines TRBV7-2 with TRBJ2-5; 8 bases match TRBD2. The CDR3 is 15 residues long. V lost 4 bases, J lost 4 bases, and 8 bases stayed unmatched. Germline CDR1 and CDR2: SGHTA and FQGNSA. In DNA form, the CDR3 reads TGTGCCAGCAGCTATACTAGGACTAGCTTAGAGACCCAGTACTTC. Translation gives CASSYTRTSLETQYF. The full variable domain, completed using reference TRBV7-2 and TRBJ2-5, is GAGVSQSPSNKVTEKGKDVELRCDPISGHTALYWYRQSLGQGLEFLIYFQGNSAPDKSGLPSDRFSAERTGGSVSTLTIQRTQQEDSAVYLCASSYTRTSLETQYFGPGTRLLVL.

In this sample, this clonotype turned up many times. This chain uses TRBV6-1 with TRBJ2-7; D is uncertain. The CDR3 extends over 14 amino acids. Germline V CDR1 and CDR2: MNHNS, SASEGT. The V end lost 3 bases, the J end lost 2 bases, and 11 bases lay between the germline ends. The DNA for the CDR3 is TGTGCCAGCAGTGAGGGCCCTTCTCCCTACGAGCAGTACTTC. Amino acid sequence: CASSEGPSPYEQYF.

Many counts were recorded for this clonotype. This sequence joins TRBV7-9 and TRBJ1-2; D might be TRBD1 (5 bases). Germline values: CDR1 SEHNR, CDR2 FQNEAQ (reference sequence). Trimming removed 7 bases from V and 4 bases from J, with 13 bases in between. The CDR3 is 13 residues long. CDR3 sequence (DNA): TGTGCCAGCAAAGGACACGATCTCTATGGCTACACCTTC. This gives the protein CASKGHDLYGYTF.

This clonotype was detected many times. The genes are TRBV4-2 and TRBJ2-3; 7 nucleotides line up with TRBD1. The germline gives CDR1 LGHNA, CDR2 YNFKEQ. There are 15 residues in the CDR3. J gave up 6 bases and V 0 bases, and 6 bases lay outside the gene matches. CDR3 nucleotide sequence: TGTGCCAGCAGCCAAGATCTTTGGGACAGCGATACGCAGTATTTT. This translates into CASSQDLWDSDTQYF.

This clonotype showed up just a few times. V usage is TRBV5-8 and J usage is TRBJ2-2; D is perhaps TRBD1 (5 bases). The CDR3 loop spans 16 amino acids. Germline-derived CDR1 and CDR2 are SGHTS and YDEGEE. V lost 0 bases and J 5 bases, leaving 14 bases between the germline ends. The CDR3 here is CASSLGGLDKTGELFF. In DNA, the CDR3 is TGTGCCAGCAGCTTGGGCGGATTGGACAAGACCGGGGAGCTGTTTTTT.

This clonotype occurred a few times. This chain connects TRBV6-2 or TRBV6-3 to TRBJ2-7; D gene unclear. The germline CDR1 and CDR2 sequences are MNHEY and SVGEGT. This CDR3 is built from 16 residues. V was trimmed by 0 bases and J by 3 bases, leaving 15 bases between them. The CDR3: CASSYSTGGFDYEQYF. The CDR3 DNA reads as TGTGCCAGCAGTTACTCGACGGGTGGTTTTGACTACGAGCAGTACTTC.

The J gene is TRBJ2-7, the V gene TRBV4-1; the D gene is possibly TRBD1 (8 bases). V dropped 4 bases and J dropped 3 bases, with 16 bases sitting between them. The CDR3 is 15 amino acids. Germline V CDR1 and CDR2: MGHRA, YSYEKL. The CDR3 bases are TGCGCCAGCAGCCCCTACAGGGGGGGGGACTACGAGCAGTACTTC. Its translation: CASSPYRGGDYEQYF.

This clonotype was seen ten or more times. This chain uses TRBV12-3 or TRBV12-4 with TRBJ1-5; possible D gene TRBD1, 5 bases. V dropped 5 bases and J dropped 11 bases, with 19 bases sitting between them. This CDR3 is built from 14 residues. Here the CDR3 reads CASSPREGQSAQHF. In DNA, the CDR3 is TGTGCCAGCAGTCCTAGGGAGGGGCAATCAGCCCAGCATTTT.

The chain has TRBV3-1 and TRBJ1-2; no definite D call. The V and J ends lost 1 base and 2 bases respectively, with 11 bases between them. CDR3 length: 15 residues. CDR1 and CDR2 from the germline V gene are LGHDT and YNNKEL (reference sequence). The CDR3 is CASSQGDPANYGYTF. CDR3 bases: TGTGCCAGCAGCCAAGGGGATCCGGCAAACTATGGCTACACCTTC.

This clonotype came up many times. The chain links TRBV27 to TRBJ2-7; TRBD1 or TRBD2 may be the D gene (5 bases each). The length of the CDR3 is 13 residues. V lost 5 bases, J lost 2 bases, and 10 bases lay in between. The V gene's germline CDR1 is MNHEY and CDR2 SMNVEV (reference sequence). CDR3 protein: CASSMGRAYEQYF. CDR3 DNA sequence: TGTGCCAGCAGTATGGGACGGGCCTACGAGCAGTACTTC.

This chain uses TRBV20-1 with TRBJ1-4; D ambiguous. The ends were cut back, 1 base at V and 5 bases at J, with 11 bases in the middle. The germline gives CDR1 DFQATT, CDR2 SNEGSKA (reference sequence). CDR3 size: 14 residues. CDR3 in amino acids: CSARGAAENEKLFF. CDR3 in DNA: TGCAGTGCTAGAGGGGCAGCTGAGAATGAAAAACTGTTTTTT.

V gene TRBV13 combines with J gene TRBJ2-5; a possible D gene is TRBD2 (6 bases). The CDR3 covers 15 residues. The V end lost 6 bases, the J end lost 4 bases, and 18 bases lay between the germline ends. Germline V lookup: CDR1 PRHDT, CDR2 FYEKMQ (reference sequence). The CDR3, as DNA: TGTGCCAGCAGTCCCGGGGGATTCGGAGGAGAGACCCAGTACTTC. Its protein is CASSPGGFGGETQYF.

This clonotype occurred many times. DNA for the CDR3: TGTGCCAGCACCTCTCCCGGGACAGGGTCCTACGAGCAGTACTTC. Translation gives CASTSPGTGSYEQYF. The V and J genes are TRBV28 and TRBJ2-7; TRBD1 matches 9 bases. The CDR3 totals 15 residues. With V trimmed by 7 bases and J by 1 base, 8 bases remained unmatched. CDR1 is MDHEN and CDR2 is SYDVKM in the germline V gene. Drawing the rest from reference TRBV28 and TRBJ2-7, the complete variable domain is DVKVTQSSRYLVKRTGEKVFLECVQDMDHENMFWYRQDPGLGLRLIYFSYDVKMKEKGDIPEGYSVSREKKERFSLILESASTNQTSMYLCASTSPGTGSYEQYFGPGTRLTVT.

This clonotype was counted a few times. CDR3 loop: CASSNLGETQYF. The CDR3 bases are TGTGCCAGCAGCAATCTAGGGGAGACCCAGTACTTC. This chain uses TRBV3-1 with TRBJ2-5; D gene uncertain. The V gene's germline CDR1 is LGHDT and CDR2 YNNKEL (reference sequence). The V end lost 5 bases, the J end lost 5 bases, and 9 bases lay between the germline ends. The CDR3 has 12 residues.

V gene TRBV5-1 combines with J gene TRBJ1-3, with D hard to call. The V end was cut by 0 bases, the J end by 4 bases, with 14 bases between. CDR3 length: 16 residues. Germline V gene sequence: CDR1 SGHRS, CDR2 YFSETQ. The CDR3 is CASSLGDQTLGNTIYF. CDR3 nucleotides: TGCGCCAGCAGCTTGGGGGATCAGACTTTAGGAAACACCATATATTTT.

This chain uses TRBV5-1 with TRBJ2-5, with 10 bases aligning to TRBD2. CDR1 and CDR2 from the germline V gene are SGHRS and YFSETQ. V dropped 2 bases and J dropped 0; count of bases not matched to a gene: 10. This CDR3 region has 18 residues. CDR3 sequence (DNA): TGCGCCAGCAGCTTACTAGCGGGACTTCTTTTCTACCAAGAGACCCAGTACTTC. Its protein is CASSLLAGLLFYQETQYF.

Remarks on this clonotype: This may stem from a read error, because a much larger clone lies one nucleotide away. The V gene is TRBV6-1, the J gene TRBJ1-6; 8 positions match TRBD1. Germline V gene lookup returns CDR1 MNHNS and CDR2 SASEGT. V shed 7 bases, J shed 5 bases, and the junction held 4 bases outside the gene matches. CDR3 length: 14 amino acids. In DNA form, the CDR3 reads TGTGCCAGCACCCTGGGACAGGATAATTCACCCCTCCACTTT. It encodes CASTLGQDNSPLHF.

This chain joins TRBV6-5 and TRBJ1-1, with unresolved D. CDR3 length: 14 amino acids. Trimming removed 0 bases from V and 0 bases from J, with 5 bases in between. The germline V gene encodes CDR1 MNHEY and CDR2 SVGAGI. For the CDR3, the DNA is TGTGCCAGCAGTTACTCCCTCATGAACACTGAAGCTTTCTTT. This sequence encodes CASSYSLMNTEAFF.

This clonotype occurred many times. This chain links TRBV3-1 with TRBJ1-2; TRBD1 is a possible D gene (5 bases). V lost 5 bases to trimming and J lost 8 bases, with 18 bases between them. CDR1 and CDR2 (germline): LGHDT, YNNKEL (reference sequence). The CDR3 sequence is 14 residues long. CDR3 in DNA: TGTGCCAGCAGCTCTCGGGACTCATCGGGAGGCTACACCTTC. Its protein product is CASSSRDSSGGYTF.

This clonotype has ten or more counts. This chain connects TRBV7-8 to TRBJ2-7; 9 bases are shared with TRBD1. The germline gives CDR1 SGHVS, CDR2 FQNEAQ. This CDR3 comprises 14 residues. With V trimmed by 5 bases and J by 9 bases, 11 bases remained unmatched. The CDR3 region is CASSPSGQGLAQYF. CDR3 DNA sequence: TGTGCCAGCAGCCCAAGCGGACAGGGGCTTGCGCAGTACTTC. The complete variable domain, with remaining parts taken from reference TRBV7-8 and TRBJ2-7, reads GAGVSQSPRYKVAKRGQDVALRCDPISGHVSLFWYQQALGQGPEFLTYFQNEAQLDKSGLPSDRFFAERPEGSVSTLKIQRTQQEDSAVYLCASSPSGQGLAQYFGPGTRLTVT.

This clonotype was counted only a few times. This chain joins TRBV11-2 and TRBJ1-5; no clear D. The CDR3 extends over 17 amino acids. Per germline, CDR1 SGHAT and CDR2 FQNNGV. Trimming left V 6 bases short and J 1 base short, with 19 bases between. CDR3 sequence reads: CASRPEARHKSNQPQHF. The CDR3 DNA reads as TGTGCCAGCAGGCCCGAAGCAAGACATAAGAGCAATCAGCCCCAGCATTTT.

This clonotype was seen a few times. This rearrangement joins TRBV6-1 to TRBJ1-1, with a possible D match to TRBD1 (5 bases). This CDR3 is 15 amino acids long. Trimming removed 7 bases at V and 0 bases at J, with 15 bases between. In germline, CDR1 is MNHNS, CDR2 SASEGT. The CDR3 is CASKLAGALNTEAFF. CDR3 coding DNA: TGTGCCAGCAAATTGGCCGGGGCTCTGAACACTGAAGCTTTCTTT.